A single sample is the source of the 29 T cell receptor beta chains below, sequenced in a study of Graves' ophthalmopathy and Graves' hyperthyroidism. RNA transcripts yielded amplified TCR beta CDR3 regions. RT-PCR with HTBI primers came first, then second-round multiplex PCR. TCRdb recomputed calls from the multiplex PCR reads with MiXCR, one row per CDR3 protein. The data show about 620,000 distinct CDR3 sequences, with around a fifth seen just once and more than 5.5% held by the top ten. Sample: peripheral blood. These receptors all stem from a woman under 30 with stable Graves' hyperthyroidism. Some clones in this sample may be carry-over from other donors' samples.

This clonotype was observed many times. V is TRBV29-1 and J is TRBJ1-2; 7 bases are a match to TRBD1. Unmatched junction bases numbered 11, after V lost 6 bases and J lost 7 bases. The CDR3 extends over 13 amino acids. In germline, CDR1 is SQVTM, CDR2 ANQGSEA. CDR3 loop: CSVGDRWPGGYTF. The CDR3 nucleotides are TGCAGCGTGGGGGACAGATGGCCGGGTGGCTACACCTTC. The full variable domain, completed using reference TRBV29-1 and TRBJ1-2, is SAVISQKPSRDICQRGTSLTIQCQVDSQVTMMFWYRQQPGQSLTLIATANQGSEATYESGFVIDKFPISRPNLTFSTLTVSNMSPEDSSIYLCSVGDRWPGGYTFGSGTRLTVV.

This clonotype was seen at least ten times. The CDR3 here is CASSEALQQVMTEAFF. CDR3 in DNA: TGTGCCAGCAGTGAAGCGCTTCAACAGGTGATGACTGAAGCTTTCTTT. The rearrangement joins TRBV2 to TRBJ1-1; D may be TRBD1 (5 bases). Germline CDR1 reads SNHLY; CDR2 reads FYNNEI. V was clipped by 0 bases and J by 5 bases, with 16 bases between them. The CDR3 contains 16 residues.

This clonotype has more than one count but fewer than ten. The chain couples TRBV30 to TRBJ2-5; possible D gene TRBD1, 6 bases. Germline V gene sequence: CDR1 GTSNPN, CDR2 SVGIG (reference sequence). The length of the CDR3 is 12 residues. Trimming took off 5 bases at V and 1 base at J, with 8 bases between the two ends. The CDR3 nucleotides are TGTGCCTGGGGACAGACCCAAGAGACCCAGTACTTC. Protein product: CAWGQTQETQYF. Full variable domain (outside the CDR3, taken from reference TRBV30 and TRBJ2-5): SQTIHQWPATLVQPVGSPLSLECTVEGTSNPNLYWYRQAAGRGLQLLFYSVGIGQISSEVPQNLSASRPQDRQFILSSKKLLLSDSGFYLCAWGQTQETQYFGPGTRLLVL.

The V and J genes are TRBV28 and TRBJ2-7; D ambiguous. This CDR3 comprises 15 residues. The V and J ends lost 4 bases and 1 base respectively, with 14 bases between them. Per germline, CDR1 MDHEN and CDR2 SYDVKM. The CDR3 region is CASSSPLEASYEQYF. The CDR3 bases are TGTGCCAGCAGTTCGCCCCTTGAGGCATCCTACGAGCAGTACTTC.

This clonotype showed up many times. This chain links TRBV2 with TRBJ2-7, with 9 bases matching TRBD1. Germline V gene sequence: CDR1 SNHLY, CDR2 FYNNEI. V dropped 8 bases and J dropped 3; count of bases not matched to a gene: 5. The CDR3 extends over 13 amino acids. The CDR3 coding sequence is TGTGCCAGCGGGGCGGGACAGGGCTACGAGCAGTACTTC. Encoded protein: CASGAGQGYEQYF. Full variable domain (outside the CDR3, taken from reference TRBV2 and TRBJ2-7): EPEVTQTPSHQVTQMGQEVILRCVPISNHLYFYWYRQILGQKVEFLVSFYNNEISEKSEIFDDQFSVERPDGSNFTLKIRSTKLEDSAMYFCASGAGQGYEQYFGPGTRLTVT.

The chain is built from TRBV5-1 and TRBJ1-1, with 10 bases aligning to TRBD1. The CDR3 runs 15 residues. Germline values: CDR1 SGHRS, CDR2 YFSETQ. V was pared by 2 bases and J by 5 bases, with 6 bases of the junction left unmatched. This CDR3 reads CASSFLRTGGTEAFF. CDR3 bases: TGCGCCAGCAGCTTCCTCCGGACAGGGGGAACTGAAGCTTTCTTT.

V and J are TRBV2 and TRBJ2-5; TRBD2 is a possible D gene (5 bases). Trimming cost V 7 bases and J 7 bases, with 19 bases left between them. There are 14 residues in the CDR3. Germline V gives CDR1 SNHLY, CDR2 FYNNEI. The CDR3 here is CASTLRLPGGTQYF. The CDR3 DNA is TGTGCCAGCACCCTCAGGTTACCTGGAGGGACCCAGTACTTC.

This clonotype was detected only a few times. This rearrangement joins TRBV5-1 to TRBJ2-7; D is perhaps TRBD1 (6 bases). This CDR3 region has 13 residues. The V gene's germline CDR1 is SGHRS and CDR2 YFSETQ. Trimming stripped 3 bases from V and 3 bases from J, with 10 bases between. Written as DNA, the CDR3 is TGCGCCAGCAGCTGGGACAAAGTCTACGAGCAGTACTTC. Its protein is CASSWDKVYEQYF.

This clonotype was seen many times. The chain employs TRBV5-1 and TRBJ1-1; D possibly corresponds to TRBD1 (5 bases). The CDR3 runs to 14 residues. The germline V and J ends were trimmed by 4 bases and 0 bases, with 10 bases remaining between them. The V gene's germline CDR1 is SGHRS and CDR2 YFSETQ. The CDR3: CASSHGHMNTEAFF. The CDR3 bases are TGCGCCAGCAGCCACGGACACATGAACACTGAAGCTTTCTTT.

Many counts were recorded for this clonotype. The genes are TRBV29-1 and TRBJ2-7; D call uncertain. Trimming took off 2 bases at V and 5 bases at J, with 10 bases between the two ends. Germline CDR1 and CDR2: SQVTM and ANQGSEA. CDR3 length equals 12 residues. CDR3 loop: CSVENLSNEQYF. The CDR3 DNA sequence: TGCAGCGTTGAAAACCTAAGCAACGAGCAGTACTTC.

The rearrangement uses TRBV4-2 and TRBJ1-1, with D hard to call. The V gene lost 6 bases and the J gene lost 2 bases, with 22 bases spanning the gap. The germline gives CDR1 LGHNA, CDR2 YNFKEQ. The CDR3 covers 17 residues. The CDR3 region is CASSPLLIALLNTEAFF. CDR3 nucleotides: TGTGCCAGCAGTCCTCTCCTCATAGCCCTACTAAACACTGAAGCTTTCTTT.

This clonotype has at least ten counts. The chain joins TRBV6-1 to TRBJ1-5; 8 nucleotides agree with TRBD1. The germline gives CDR1 MNHNS, CDR2 SASEGT. The V and J ends lost 1 base and 4 bases, in that order; junction bases with no gene match: 3. The CDR3 runs to 15 residues. CDR3 bases: TGTGCCAGCAGTGAAGAGACAGGGGAGAATCAGCCCCAGCATTTT. As protein: CASSEETGENQPQHF.

This clonotype was seen ten or more times. The V call is TRBV5-1, the J call TRBJ2-6, with TRBD1 matching over 8 bases. Losses at the gene ends were 0 bases for V and 1 base for J; bases not matched to a gene: 12. CDR3 length: 20 residues. The germline V gene has CDR1 SGHRS and CDR2 YFSETQ. The CDR3 region is CASSLVPQGAWRSGANVLTF. The CDR3 nucleotides are TGCGCCAGCAGCTTGGTCCCTCAGGGGGCGTGGAGGTCTGGGGCCAACGTCCTGACTTTC. Full variable domain (rest looked up from reference TRBV5-1 and TRBJ2-6): KAGVTQTPRYLIKTRGQQVTLSCSPISGHRSVSWYQQTPGQGLQFLFEYFSETQRNKGNFPGRFSGRQFSNSRSEMNVSTLELGDSALYLCASSLVPQGAWRSGANVLTFGAGSRLTVL.

This clonotype was recorded at least ten times. The V call is TRBV20-1, the J call TRBJ1-1; 8 bases are a match to TRBD1. Germline loops: CDR1 DFQATT, CDR2 SNEGSKA (reference sequence). CDR3 length: 13 amino acids. The V segment lost 6 bases and the J segment 7 bases; nucleotides outside the gene matches: 10. CDR3 sequence (DNA): TGCAGTGCGTTCAGGACAGGGATGAATGAAGCTTTCTTT. It translates to CSAFRTGMNEAFF.

This clonotype has ten or more counts. The chain employs TRBV29-1 and TRBJ1-1, with D perhaps TRBD1 (6 bases). Trimming shortened V by 7 bases and J by 4 bases, and 19 bases separated the two germline ends. CDR1 is SQVTM and CDR2 is ANQGSEA in the germline V gene. This CDR3 is built from 14 residues. In DNA, the CDR3 is TGCAGCGAACGGACGGGGGCGCTGGGCACTGAAGCTTTCTTT. Translated, it gives CSERTGALGTEAFF. The entire variable domain, with the rest obtained from reference TRBV29-1 and TRBJ1-1, is as follows: SAVISQKPSRDICQRGTSLTIQCQVDSQVTMMFWYRQQPGQSLTLIATANQGSEATYESGFVIDKFPISRPNLTFSTLTVSNMSPEDSSIYLCSERTGALGTEAFFGQGTRLTVV.

Ten or more counts support this clonotype. The chain is built from TRBV5-1 and TRBJ2-2; tentatively, D is TRBD1 or TRBD2 (5 bases each). From germline, CDR1 is SGHRS and CDR2 YFSETQ. The CDR3 has 15 amino acids. The V end was cut by 4 bases, the J end by 5 bases, with 15 bases between. The CDR3 reads CASSVGTRNTGELFF. In DNA, the CDR3 is TGCGCCAGCAGCGTAGGGACCCGAAATACCGGGGAGCTGTTTTTT.

This clonotype was observed once. The chain has TRBV7-2 and TRBJ2-7, with 8 positions matching TRBD2. CDR1 SGHTA and CDR2 FQGNSA come from the germline V gene. Unmatched junction bases numbered 11, after V lost 2 bases and J lost 5 bases. The CDR3 has 16 residues. The CDR3 nucleotides read TGTGCCAGCAGCTTAATCGGACGGGCGGGGGGCCACGAGCAGTACTTC. Its protein is CASSLIGRAGGHEQYF.

This clonotype has a handful of counts. This chain links TRBV6-1 with TRBJ1-3; 7 bases match TRBD1. The germline gives CDR1 MNHNS, CDR2 SASEGT. V shed 2 bases and J 3 bases; nucleotides not matched to a gene: 4. This CDR3 has 15 residues. In DNA, the CDR3 is TGTGCCAGCAGTGAATGGGCAGGGGGTGGAAACACCATATATTTT. Its translation: CASSEWAGGGNTIYF.

Many counts were recorded for this clonotype. The V gene is TRBV2, the J gene TRBJ1-5; D possibly corresponds to TRBD1 (5 bases). The CDR3 loop spans 15 amino acids. The V end lost 4 bases, the J end lost 0 bases, and 10 bases lay between the germline ends. CDR1 and CDR2 (germline): SNHLY, FYNNEI. This chain's CDR3 is CASSVPGYSNQPQHF. Here the CDR3 DNA reads TGTGCCAGCAGTGTACCAGGGTATAGCAATCAGCCCCAGCATTTT.

This clonotype was seen a handful of times. With a much larger clone just one base away, this may be a read error. The chain couples TRBV20-1 to TRBJ1-1; no definite D call. CDR1 and CDR2 from the germline V gene are DFQATT and SNEGSKA (reference sequence). The CDR3 loop spans 11 amino acids. CDR3 loop: CSAVGITESFF. DNA of the CDR3: TGCAGTGCCGTGGGAATCACTGAATCTTTCTTT.

Ten or more counts support this clonotype. The chain has TRBV15 and TRBJ2-7; 10 bases match TRBD2. The CDR3 sequence is 15 residues long. The V and J ends lost 3 bases and 6 bases, in that order; junction bases with no gene match: 8. Germline V gives CDR1 LNHNV, CDR2 YYDKDF (reference sequence). The CDR3 DNA sequence: TGTGCCACCAGCAGCTTGCTAGCGGGAGCATCCGAGCAGTACTTC. Translation: CATSSLLAGASEQYF.

This clonotype was seen ten or more times. The rearrangement links TRBV6-1 to TRBJ2-7, with a possible D match to TRBD1 (5 bases). The CDR3 length is 12 residues. The V end was cut by 2 bases, the J end by 6 bases, with 8 bases between. Germline CDR1 and CDR2: MNHNS and SASEGT. CDR3 in amino acids: CASSERGVEQYF. CDR3 sequence (DNA): TGTGCCAGCAGTGAAAGGGGCGTCGAGCAGTACTTC.

In this sample, this clonotype turned up many times. The chain couples TRBV24-1 to TRBJ2-7; the match to TRBD1 covers 8 bases. J gave up 8 bases and V 4 bases, and 3 bases lay outside the gene matches. The germline V gene has CDR1 KGHDR and CDR2 SFDVKD. This CDR3 has 12 residues. CDR3 sequence reads: CATSEQGEKQYF. The CDR3 DNA reads TGTGCCACCAGTGAACAGGGGGAAAAGCAGTACTTC.

This chain uses TRBV27 with TRBJ1-2, with 7 bases fitting TRBD1. Germline lookup yields CDR1 MNHEY and CDR2 SMNVEV (reference sequence). Trimming removed 6 bases from V and 2 bases from J; junction bases left unmatched: 6. The CDR3 loop spans 14 amino acids. The CDR3 region has the DNA TGTGCCAGCAGCAAACTAGGGGGCAACTATGGCTACACCTTC. The encoded protein is CASSKLGGNYGYTF.

This clonotype came up many times. The chain is built from TRBV5-1 and TRBJ2-5; 8 nucleotides line up with TRBD1. V lost 0 bases and J lost 5; bases outside the gene matches: 6. CDR3 length: 15 amino acids. Looked up from germline, CDR1 is SGHRS and CDR2 is YFSETQ. The CDR3 coding sequence is TGCGCCAGCAGCTTGGCCGGACAGGGTTCCGAGACCCAGTACTTC. Amino acids: CASSLAGQGSETQYF.

There are many counts of this clonotype. The J gene is TRBJ1-5, the V gene TRBV27; D might be TRBD1 (6 bases). V lost 0 bases, J lost 7 bases, and 7 bases lay in between. Germline CDR1 is MNHEY and CDR2 is SMNVEV (reference sequence). This CDR3 is built from 13 residues. CDR3 in amino acids: CASSLSGGQPQHF. The CDR3 coding sequence is TGTGCCAGCAGTTTATCGGGGGGCCAGCCCCAGCATTTT.

This clonotype was seen many times. V is TRBV28 and J is TRBJ1-5; D is undetermined. V gave up 5 bases and J gave up 4 bases, with 15 bases separating them. The CDR3 length is 15 residues. Germline-derived CDR1 and CDR2 are MDHEN and SYDVKM. Here the CDR3 DNA reads TGTGCCAGCAGTCACTACATCATACTAAATCAGCCCCAGCATTTT. It encodes CASSHYIILNQPQHF.

This clonotype was detected many times. The genes are TRBV29-1 and TRBJ1-1; D uncertain. The CDR3 runs 14 residues. Germline CDR1 SQVTM, CDR2 ANQGSEA. The ends were cut back, 6 bases at V and 1 base at J, with 15 bases in the middle. The CDR3 spells CSVQIDAWNTEAFF. CDR3 DNA sequence: TGCAGCGTCCAAATCGATGCCTGGAACACTGAAGCTTTCTTT.

This clonotype has more than one count but fewer than ten. The rearrangement links TRBV16 to TRBJ2-7; 10 bases match TRBD1. Germline CDR1 is KGHSY and CDR2 is FQNENV. With 2 bases clipped from V and 1 base from J, the junction kept 2 bases outside the gene matches. The CDR3 has 15 amino acids. CDR3 loop: CASSQLDRGSYEQYF. The CDR3 DNA reads as TGTGCCAGCAGCCAACTGGACAGGGGGTCCTACGAGCAGTACTTC.